The 21 T cell receptor beta chains below were found in one sample sequenced in a study of cytomegalovirus exposure and HLA in healthy donors. Primers included in the PCR were 60 Vbeta and 13 Jbeta primers. TCRdb keeps only in-frame clones here, not all; method: immunoSEQ multiplex PCR. Across about 72,000 clones, the top ten clones capture over 4% of the sample. The sequenced sample was PBMCs. The source is a woman between 35 and 50 years old in good health and CMV-seropositive.

J is TRBJ1-1 and V is TRBV7-2; 7 bases are a match to TRBD1. Germline assignment: CDR1 SGHTA and CDR2 FQGNSA. CDR3 length equals 12 residues. Germline trimming cut 2 bases from V and 10 bases from J; bases unmatched to any gene: 4. The CDR3 sequence is CASSLRQGRAFF. The CDR3 DNA reads TGTGCCAGCAGCTTACGACAGGGCCGAGCTTTCTTT.

This sequence joins TRBV5-1 and TRBJ1-1; TRBD1 matches 7 bases. The length of the CDR3 is 18 residues. V trimming: 4 bases; J trimming: 1 base; junction bases outside the gene matches: 16. Germline V gene data show CDR1 as SGHRS and CDR2 as YFSETQ. The CDR3 spells CASSPIGYRDRGNTEAFF. The CDR3 DNA follows: TGCGCCAGCAGCCCGATAGGATATCGGGACAGAGGGAACACTGAAGCTTTCTTT.

The chain links TRBV27 to TRBJ2-1; 10 bases map to TRBD2. Germline CDR1 MNHEY, CDR2 SMNVEV (reference sequence). V lost 4 bases, J lost 4 bases, and 10 bases stayed unmatched. The CDR3 length is 17 residues. CDR3: CASSSPKREGFYNEQFF. Here the CDR3 DNA reads TGTGCCAGCAGTTCTCCGAAGCGGGAGGGGTTTTACAATGAGCAGTTCTTC.

The CDR3 loop reads CASSLGQGVGYTF. CDR3 DNA sequence: TGTGCCAGCAGTCTGGGACAGGGGGTGGGCTACACCTTC. The V gene is TRBV27, the J gene TRBJ1-2; 11 nucleotides agree with TRBD1. The germline V gene encodes CDR1 MNHEY and CDR2 SMNVEV (reference sequence). The J segment lost 8 bases and the V segment lost 5 bases, leaving 4 bases of the junction unmatched. The CDR3 contains 13 residues.

The chain links TRBV5-4 to TRBJ1-1; maybe TRBD1 (6 bases). Germline CDR1 reads SGHNT; CDR2 reads YYREEE (reference sequence). The CDR3 sequence is 14 residues long. With 0 bases removed from V and 2 bases from J, the gap between germline ends came to 8 bases. This CDR3 reads CASSLGGPNTEAFF. The DNA for the CDR3 is TGTGCCAGCAGCTTGGGGGGGCCAAACACTGAAGCTTTCTTT.

CDR3 residues: CSVPAAGLPYEQFF. DNA for the CDR3: TGCAGCGTTCCAGCGGCAGGCCTTCCCTATGAGCAGTTCTTC. The chain recombines TRBV29-1 with TRBJ2-1, with D maybe TRBD2 (5 bases). Germline V gene data show CDR1 as SQVTM and CDR2 as ANQGSEA. V was trimmed by 5 bases and J by 8 bases, leaving 19 bases between them. CDR3 size: 14 residues.

The rearrangement uses TRBV5-5 and TRBJ1-2, with D perhaps matching TRBD1 (6 bases). This CDR3 has 13 amino acids. With 4 bases removed from V and 8 bases from J, the gap between germline ends came to 15 bases. The germline CDR1 and CDR2 sequences are SGHKS and YYEKEE (reference sequence). The CDR3 coding sequence is TGTGCCAGCAGCATGGATACAGGGAGCGGCTACACCTTC. Translated: CASSMDTGSGYTF.

V and J are TRBV7-8 and TRBJ2-1; D unclear. Germline V gene data show CDR1 as SGHVS and CDR2 as FQNEAQ. The V end lost 2 bases, the J end lost 9 bases, and 11 bases lay between the germline ends. The CDR3 is made up of 13 amino acids. DNA for the CDR3: TGTGCCAGCAGCTTAACGAGGTTGGGTGAGCAGTTCTTC. This sequence encodes CASSLTRLGEQFF. Combining the CDR3 with reference TRBV7-8 and TRBJ2-1 gives the whole variable domain GAGVSQSPRYKVAKRGQDVALRCDPISGHVSLFWYQQALGQGPEFLTYFQNEAQLDKSGLPSDRFFAERPEGSVSTLKIQRTQQEDSAVYLCASSLTRLGEQFFGPGTRLTVL.

As regards this clone: The same CDR3 is also encoded by other DNA sequences in this sample. J is TRBJ1-1 and V is TRBV19, with 7 bases identical to TRBD1. Germline assignment: CDR1 LNHDA and CDR2 SQIVND (reference sequence). The CDR3 has 13 amino acids. The ends lost 6 bases at V and 5 bases at J; junction bases unmatched: 6. CDR3 coding DNA: TGTGCCAGTAGCTCCACAGGGGATACTGAAGCTTTCTTT. It codes for CASSSTGDTEAFF.

The V and J genes are TRBV28 and TRBJ1-5; D gene unclear. Trimming took off 7 bases at V and 0 bases at J, with 19 bases between the two ends. The CDR3 totals 17 residues. The V gene's germline CDR1 is MDHEN and CDR2 SYDVKM. CDR3 sequence: CASNADNWAFSNQPQHF. CDR3 in DNA: TGTGCCAGCAACGCCGACAACTGGGCCTTTAGCAATCAGCCCCAGCATTTT.

CDR3 protein: CASSPPGTGVGSTGELFF. The DNA of the CDR3 is TGCGCCAGCAGCCCCCCCGGGACAGGGGTGGGGTCCACCGGGGAGCTGTTTTTT. This chain links TRBV5-1 with TRBJ2-2, with 10 nucleotides matching TRBD1. Trimming cost V 4 bases and J 4 bases; bases outside gene matches: 13. CDR3 length: 18 residues. CDR1 is SGHRS, CDR2 YFSETQ, per germline.

As concerns this clone: At one end, the junction sequence differs from germline, possibly due to a read error. The V and J genes are TRBV16 and TRBJ2-3, with D possibly TRBD2 on 6 matching bases. CDR1 is KGHSY, CDR2 FQNENV, per germline. The length of the CDR3 is 15 residues. The CDR3 DNA reads as TGTGCCAGCAGCCAAGACGGGGGAATTACAGGTACGCAGTATTTT. This sequence encodes CASSQDGGITGTQYF.

The chain is built from TRBV6-4 and TRBJ2-3; maybe TRBD2 (6 bases). Germline loops: CDR1 MRHNA, CDR2 SNTAGT. CDR3 length: 16 residues. The V end lost 2 bases, the J end lost 0 bases, and 12 bases lay between the germline ends. The DNA of the CDR3 is TGTGCCAGCAGTGACACGCGGGACTCTAGCACAGATACGCAGTATTTT. It translates to CASSDTRDSSTDTQYF.

The rearrangement links TRBV6-5 to TRBJ1-2, with unresolved D. V dropped 0 bases and J dropped 4 bases, with 9 bases sitting between them. The CDR3 runs 14 residues. Germline CDR1 reads MNHEY; CDR2 reads SVGAGI. The CDR3 loop reads CASSYSRDTYGYTF. CDR3 nucleotide sequence: TGTGCCAGCAGTTACTCGCGAGACACCTATGGCTACACCTTC.

This rearrangement joins TRBV5-1 to TRBJ2-5; D may be TRBD1 (6 bases). The V and J ends lost 4 bases and 5 bases respectively, with 15 bases between them. The V gene's germline CDR1 is SGHRS and CDR2 YFSETQ. This CDR3 is 14 amino acids long. The CDR3 loop reads CASSPTRGPETQYF. As DNA, the CDR3 is TGCGCCAGCAGCCCCACCAGGGGTCCGGAGACCCAGTACTTC.

V gene TRBV4-1 combines with J gene TRBJ1-1; D gene uncertain. This CDR3 has 11 residues. Trimming left V 3 bases short and J 5 bases short, with 4 bases between. Germline values: CDR1 MGHRA, CDR2 YSYEKL. CDR3 nucleotides: TGCGCCAGCAGCCACGTTACTGAAGCTTTCTTT. Amino acid sequence: CASSHVTEAFF.

The chain uses TRBV19 and TRBJ2-5; no definite D call. Germline values: CDR1 LNHDA, CDR2 SQIVND (reference sequence). V was pared by 6 bases and J by 3 bases, with 17 bases between. The CDR3 extends over 15 amino acids. CDR3 loop: CASSQQRLGKETQYF. The CDR3 DNA reads as TGTGCCAGTAGCCAACAAAGGTTGGGCAAAGAGACCCAGTACTTC.

This chain connects TRBV10-3 to TRBJ1-5, with 8 bases lining up with TRBD1. The V gene's germline CDR1 is ENHRY and CDR2 SYGVKD. The J segment lost 3 bases and the V segment lost 0 bases, leaving 4 bases of the junction unmatched. This CDR3 contains 16 residues. This chain's CDR3 is CAISESRTGFNQPQHF. The CDR3, as DNA: TGTGCCATCAGTGAGTCTAGGACAGGGTTCAATCAGCCCCAGCATTTT.

The rearrangement links TRBV9 to TRBJ1-4; TRBD1 is a possible D gene (6 bases). Germline V gene sequence: CDR1 SGDLS, CDR2 YYNGEE. The CDR3 loop spans 14 amino acids. Trimming removed 2 bases at V and 8 bases at J, with 13 bases between. CDR3 bases: TGTGCCAGCAGCGTTTCAGGGGCTAGAGAAAAACTGTTTTTT. Its protein product is CASSVSGAREKLFF.

This sequence joins TRBV7-6 and TRBJ2-1; 10 bases agree with TRBD2. Germline CDR1 and CDR2: SGHVS and FNYEAQ. Unmatched junction bases numbered 5, after V lost 5 bases and J lost 4 bases. The CDR3 contains 15 residues. In nucleotides, the CDR3 is TGTGCCAGCAGCCCTAGCGGGAGTATGTACAATGAGCAGTTCTTC. It is translated as CASSPSGSMYNEQFF.

The V and J genes are TRBV5-1 and TRBJ1-2; D uncertain. This CDR3 is built from 14 residues. Between the trimmed V and J ends, which lost 4 bases and 0 bases, there was a span of 10 bases. Germline CDR1 is SGHRS and CDR2 is YFSETQ. CDR3 DNA: TGCGCCAGCAGCGCTACGGACTCTAACTATGGCTACACCTTC. Its translation: CASSATDSNYGYTF.